This TCR beta chain came from a study of OX40 agonist ivuxolimab in advanced cancers. Study background: The treatment was a fully human IgG2 OX40 agonist, ivuxolimab.

The CDR3 is 15 residues long. V dropped 5 bases and J dropped 0; count of bases not matched to a gene: 6. CDR1 MNHEY and CDR2 SVGAGI come from the germline V gene. Libraries were prepared by immunoSEQ multiplex PCR; TCRdb keeps only in-frame clonotypes and omits some of them. The sample lists some 13,000 clones; about 90% were seen once. This clonotype originated in an adult with an advanced solid tumor such as melanoma, head and neck, liver or kidney cancer. The chain combines TRBV6-5 with TRBJ2-7; 8 bases fit TRBD2. The sequences come from CD4+ or CD8+ T cells sorted from blood, collected in a trial of the OX40 agonist ivuxolimab. This CDR3 is CASSMGRGVSYEQYF. The CDR3 nucleotides read TGTGCCAGCAGTATGGGGCGGGGGGTCTCCTACGAGCAGTACTTC.